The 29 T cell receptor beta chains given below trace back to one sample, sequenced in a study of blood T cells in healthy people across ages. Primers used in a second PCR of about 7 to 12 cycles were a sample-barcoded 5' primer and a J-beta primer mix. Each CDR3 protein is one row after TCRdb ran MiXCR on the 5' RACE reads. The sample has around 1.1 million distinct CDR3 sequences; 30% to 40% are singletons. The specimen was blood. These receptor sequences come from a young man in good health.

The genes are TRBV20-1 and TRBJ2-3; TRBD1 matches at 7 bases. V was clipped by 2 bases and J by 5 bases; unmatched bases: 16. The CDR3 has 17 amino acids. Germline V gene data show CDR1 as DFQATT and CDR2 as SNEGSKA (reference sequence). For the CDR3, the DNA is TGCAGTGCTAGAATGATCCAGGGGGTTGTTTTCGGAGATACGCAGTATTTT. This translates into CSARMIQGVVFGDTQYF.

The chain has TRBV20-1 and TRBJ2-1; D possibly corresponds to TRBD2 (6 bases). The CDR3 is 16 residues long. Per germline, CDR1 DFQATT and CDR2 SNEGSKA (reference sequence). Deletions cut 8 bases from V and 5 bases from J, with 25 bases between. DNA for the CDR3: TGCAGTCCATACTCACCTTTGGGACTGGAGAACAATGAGCAGTTCTTC. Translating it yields CSPYSPLGLENNEQFF.

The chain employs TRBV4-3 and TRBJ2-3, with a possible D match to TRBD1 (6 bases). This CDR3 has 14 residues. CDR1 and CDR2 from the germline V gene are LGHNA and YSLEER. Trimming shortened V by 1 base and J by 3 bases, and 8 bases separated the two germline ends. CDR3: CASSQVRGTDTQYF. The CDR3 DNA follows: TGCGCCAGCAGCCAAGTTAGGGGGACAGATACGCAGTATTTT.

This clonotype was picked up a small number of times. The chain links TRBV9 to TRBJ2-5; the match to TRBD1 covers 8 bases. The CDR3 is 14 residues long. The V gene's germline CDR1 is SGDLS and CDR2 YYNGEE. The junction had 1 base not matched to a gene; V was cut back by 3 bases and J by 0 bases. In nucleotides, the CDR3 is TGTGCCAGCAGCGCGGACAGGGACCAAGAGACCCAGTACTTC. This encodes CASSADRDQETQYF.

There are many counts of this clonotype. The CDR3: CASSKGTLAISPSISNNQPQHF. CDR3 DNA sequence: TGTGCCAGCAGCAAAGGGACTTTAGCAATCAGCCCCAGCATTTCAAACAATCAGCCCCAGCATTTT. V gene TRBV21-1 combines with J gene TRBJ1-5; the table names TRBD1, a call not compared with the DNA. TRBV21-1 is designated a pseudogene. CDR3 size: 22 residues.

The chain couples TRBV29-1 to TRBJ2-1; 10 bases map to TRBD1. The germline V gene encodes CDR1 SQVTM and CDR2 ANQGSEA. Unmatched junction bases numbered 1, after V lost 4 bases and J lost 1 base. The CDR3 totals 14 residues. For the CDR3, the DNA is TGCAGCGTTGCGGACAGGGGGTCCTACAATGAGCAGTTCTTC. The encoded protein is CSVADRGSYNEQFF.

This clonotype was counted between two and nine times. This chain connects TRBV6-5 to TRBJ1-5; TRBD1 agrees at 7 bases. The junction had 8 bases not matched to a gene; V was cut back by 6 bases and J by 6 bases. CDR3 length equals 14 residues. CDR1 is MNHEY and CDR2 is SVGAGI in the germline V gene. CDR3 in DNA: TGTGCCAGCAGGAATACAGGGGTTGGTCAGCCCCAGCATTTT. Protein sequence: CASRNTGVGQPQHF.

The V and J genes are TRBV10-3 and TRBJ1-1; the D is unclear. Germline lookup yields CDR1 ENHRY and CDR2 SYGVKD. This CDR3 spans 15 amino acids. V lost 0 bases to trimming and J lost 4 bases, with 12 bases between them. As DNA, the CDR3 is TGTGCCATCAGTGAGTCGATTTCATCTCCCACTGAAGCTTTCTTT. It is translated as CAISESISSPTEAFF.

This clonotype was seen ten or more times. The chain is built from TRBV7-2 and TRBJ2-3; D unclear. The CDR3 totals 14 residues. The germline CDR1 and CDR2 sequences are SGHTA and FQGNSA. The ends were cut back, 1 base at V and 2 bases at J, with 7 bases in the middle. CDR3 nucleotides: TGTGCCAGCAGCTTAGGGCCACTCACAGATACGCAGTATTTT. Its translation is CASSLGPLTDTQYF.

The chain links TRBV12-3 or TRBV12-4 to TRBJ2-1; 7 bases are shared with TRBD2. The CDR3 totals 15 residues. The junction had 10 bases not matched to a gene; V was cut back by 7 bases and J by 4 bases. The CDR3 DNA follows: TGTGCCAGCACCCAGTTTGGTAGCGGGTACAATGAGCAGTTCTTC. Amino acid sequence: CASTQFGSGYNEQFF.

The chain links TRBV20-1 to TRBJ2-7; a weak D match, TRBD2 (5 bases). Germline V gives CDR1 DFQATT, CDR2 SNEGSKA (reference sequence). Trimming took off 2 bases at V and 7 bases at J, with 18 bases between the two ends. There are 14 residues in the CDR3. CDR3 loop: CSARPAGYSGEQYF. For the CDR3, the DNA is TGCAGTGCTAGACCTGCTGGCTATTCGGGAGAGCAGTACTTC.

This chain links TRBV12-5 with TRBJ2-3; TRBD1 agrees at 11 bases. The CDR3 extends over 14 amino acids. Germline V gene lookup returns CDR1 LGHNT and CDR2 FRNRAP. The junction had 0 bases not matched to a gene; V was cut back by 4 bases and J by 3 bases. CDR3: CASGWDRGTDTQYF. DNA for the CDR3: TGTGCTAGTGGTTGGGACAGGGGGACAGATACGCAGTATTTT.

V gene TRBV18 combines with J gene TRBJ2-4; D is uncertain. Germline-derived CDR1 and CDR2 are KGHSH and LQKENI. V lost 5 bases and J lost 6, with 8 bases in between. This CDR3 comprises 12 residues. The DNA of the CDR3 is TGTGCCAGCTCAGGGCAAGGAAACATTCAGTACTTC. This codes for CASSGQGNIQYF.

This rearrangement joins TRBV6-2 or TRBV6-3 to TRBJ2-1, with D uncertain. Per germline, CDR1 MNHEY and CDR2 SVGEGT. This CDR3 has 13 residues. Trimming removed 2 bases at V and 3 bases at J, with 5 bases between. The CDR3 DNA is TGTGCCAGCAGTTACGATGTCTACAATGAGCAGTTCTTC. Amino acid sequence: CASSYDVYNEQFF.

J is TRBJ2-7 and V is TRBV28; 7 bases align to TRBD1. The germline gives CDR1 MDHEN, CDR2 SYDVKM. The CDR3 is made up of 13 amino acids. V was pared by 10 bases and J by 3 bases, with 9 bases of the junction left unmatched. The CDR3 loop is CATGTADGYEQYF. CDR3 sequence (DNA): TGTGCCACCGGGACAGCGGATGGCTACGAGCAGTACTTC.

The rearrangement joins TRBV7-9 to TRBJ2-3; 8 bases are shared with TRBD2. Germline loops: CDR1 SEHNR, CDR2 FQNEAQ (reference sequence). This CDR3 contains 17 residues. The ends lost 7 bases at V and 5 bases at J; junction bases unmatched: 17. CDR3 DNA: TGTGCCAGCACCTCTAATGCCCAGCGGGGGAGTATAGATACGCAGTATTTT. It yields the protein CASTSNAQRGSIDTQYF.

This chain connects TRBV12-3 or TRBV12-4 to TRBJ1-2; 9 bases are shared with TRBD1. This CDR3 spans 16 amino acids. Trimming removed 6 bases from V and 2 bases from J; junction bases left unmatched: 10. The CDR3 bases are TGTGCCAGCAGCCAAATACGGACAGGGGCAAACTATGGCTACACCTTC. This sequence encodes CASSQIRTGANYGYTF.

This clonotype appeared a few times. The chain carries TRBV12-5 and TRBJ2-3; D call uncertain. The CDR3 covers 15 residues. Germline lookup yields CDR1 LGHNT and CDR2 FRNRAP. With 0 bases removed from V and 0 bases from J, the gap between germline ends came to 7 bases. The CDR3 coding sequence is TGTGCTAGTGGTTTGGTACTGGGGAGCACAGATACGCAGTATTTT. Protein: CASGLVLGSTDTQYF.

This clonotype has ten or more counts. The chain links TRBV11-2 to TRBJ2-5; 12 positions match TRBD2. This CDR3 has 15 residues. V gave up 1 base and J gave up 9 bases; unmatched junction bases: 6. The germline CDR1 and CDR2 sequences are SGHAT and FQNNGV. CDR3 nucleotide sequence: TGTGCCAGCAGCTTAGGGACTAGCGGGGTATTGCCCCAGTACTTC. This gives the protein CASSLGTSGVLPQYF.

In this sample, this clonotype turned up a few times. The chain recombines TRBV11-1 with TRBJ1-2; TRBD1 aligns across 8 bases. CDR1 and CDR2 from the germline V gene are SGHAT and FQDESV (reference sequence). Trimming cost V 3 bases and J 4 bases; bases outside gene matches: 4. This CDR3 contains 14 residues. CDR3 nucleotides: TGTGCCAGCAGCTTCGCGGACAGGGCCTATGGCTACACCTTC. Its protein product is CASSFADRAYGYTF.

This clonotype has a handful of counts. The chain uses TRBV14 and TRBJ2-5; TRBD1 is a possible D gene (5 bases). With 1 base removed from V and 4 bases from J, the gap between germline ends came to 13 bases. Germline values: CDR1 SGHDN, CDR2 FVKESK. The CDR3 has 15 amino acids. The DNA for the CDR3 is TGTGCCAGCAGCCAAGCGGCAGGGAATAGAGAGACCCAGTACTTC. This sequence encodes CASSQAAGNRETQYF. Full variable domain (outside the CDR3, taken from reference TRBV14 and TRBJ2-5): EAGVTQFPSHSVIEKGQTVTLRCDPISGHDNLYWYRRVMGKEIKFLLHFVKESKQDESGMPNNRFLAERTGGTYSTLKVQPAELEDSGVYFCASSQAAGNRETQYFGPGTRLLVL.

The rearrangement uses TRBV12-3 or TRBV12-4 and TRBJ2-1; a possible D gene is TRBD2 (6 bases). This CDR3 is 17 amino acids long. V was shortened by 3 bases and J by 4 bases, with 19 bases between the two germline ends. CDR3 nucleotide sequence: TGTGCCAGCAGTTTCTCCGGATCGGGAGTACGGTACAATGAGCAGTTCTTC. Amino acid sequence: CASSFSGSGVRYNEQFF.

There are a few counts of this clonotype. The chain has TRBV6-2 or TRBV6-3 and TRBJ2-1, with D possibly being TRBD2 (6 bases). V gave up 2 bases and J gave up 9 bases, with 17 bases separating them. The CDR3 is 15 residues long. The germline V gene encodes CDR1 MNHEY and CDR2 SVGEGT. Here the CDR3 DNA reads TGTGCCAGCAGTTACCTCCCCCGGCGGGACGGTGAGCAGTTCTTC. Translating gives CASSYLPRRDGEQFF.

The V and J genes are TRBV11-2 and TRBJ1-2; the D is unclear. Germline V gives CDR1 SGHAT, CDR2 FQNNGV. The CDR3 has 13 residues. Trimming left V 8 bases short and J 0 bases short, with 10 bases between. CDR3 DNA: TGTGCCAGCGAGGAAGGACCTAACTATGGCTACACCTTC. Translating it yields CASEEGPNYGYTF.

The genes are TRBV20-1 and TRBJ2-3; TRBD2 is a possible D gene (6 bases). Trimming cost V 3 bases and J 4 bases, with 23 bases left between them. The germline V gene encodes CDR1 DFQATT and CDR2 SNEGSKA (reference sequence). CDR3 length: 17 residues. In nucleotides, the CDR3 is TGCAGTGCTAGGAAGGAGGGCCCAGGTCCCCACGCAGATACGCAGTATTTT. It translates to CSARKEGPGPHADTQYF.

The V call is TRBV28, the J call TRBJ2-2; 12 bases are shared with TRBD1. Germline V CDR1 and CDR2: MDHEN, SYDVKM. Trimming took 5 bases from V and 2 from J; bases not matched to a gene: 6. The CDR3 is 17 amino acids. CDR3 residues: CASSPSGTGGNTGELFF. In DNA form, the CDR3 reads TGTGCCAGCAGTCCATCCGGGACAGGGGGCAACACCGGGGAGCTGTTTTTT.

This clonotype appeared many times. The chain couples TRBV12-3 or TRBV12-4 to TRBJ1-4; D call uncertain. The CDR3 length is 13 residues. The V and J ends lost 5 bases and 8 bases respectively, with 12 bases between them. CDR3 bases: TGTGCCAGCAGTCCCCGAACTGGGGAAAAACTGTTTTTT. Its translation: CASSPRTGEKLFF.

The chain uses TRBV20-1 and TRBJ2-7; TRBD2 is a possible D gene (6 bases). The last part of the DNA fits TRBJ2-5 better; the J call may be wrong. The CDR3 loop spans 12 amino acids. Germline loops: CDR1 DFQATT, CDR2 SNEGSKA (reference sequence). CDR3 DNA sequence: TGCAGTGCTAGGGGACTTAAAGAGACCCAGTACTTC. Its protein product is CSARGLKETQYF.

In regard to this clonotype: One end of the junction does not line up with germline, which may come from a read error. The CDR3: CASSDSGNNQPQHF. The CDR3 DNA sequence: TGTGCCAGCAGTGACTCAGGGAACAATCAGCCCCAGCATTTT. The V and J genes are TRBV6-6 and TRBJ1-5, with D tentatively TRBD1 (5 bases). The CDR3 is 14 residues long. Per germline, CDR1 MNHNY and CDR2 SVGAGI (reference sequence).